The clone carrying this T cell receptor beta chain was counted ten times or more. Its antigen is not known. Time point noted: patch test 2, 6 weeks after DPC sensitization. Noted treatment: therapeutic diphenylcyclopropenone sensitization with weekly scalp DPC. Individual cDNA molecules had unique molecular identifiers attached to them by the library. TCRdb passed the RACE reads through MiXCR, listing each CDR3 protein once. The sample holds about 40,000 distinct CDR3 sequences, 3% to 4% seen once. This specimen comes from a study of human T cells and chemical hapten exposure. For the study at large: Skin of the upper inner arm, around 2 cm by around 2 cm, received 2% DPC for sensitization.

This CDR3 has 16 residues. The J segment lost 6 bases and the V segment lost 3 bases, leaving 9 bases of the junction unmatched. The germline CDR1 and CDR2 sequences are MDHEN and SYDVKM. Findings of the study overall: Following DPC sensitization, TCRs present above 1 in 1000 frequency showed no change.

The V and J genes are TRBV28 and TRBJ2-7; 12 bases are a match to TRBD2. The clonotype was recovered from a man aged 35 to 55 with alopecia areata. Some clones in this sample may be carry-over from other donors' samples. The sample consisted of whole blood, taken in connection with sensitization to the hapten diphenylcyclopropenone (DPC). CDR3 residues: CASSLGETSGSSEQYF. CDR3 DNA sequence: TGTGCCAGCAGTTTGGGGGAGACTAGCGGGAGCTCCGAGCAGTACTTC.